The subject of this entry is one T cell receptor (beta chain). The CDR3 is 13 amino acids. The V gene lost 8 bases and the J gene lost 6 bases, with 16 bases spanning the gap. Germline V gives CDR1 GTSNPN, CDR2 SVGIG (reference sequence). The data were taken from a study of blood T cell repertoires in COVID-19. Data came from immunoSEQ multiplex PCR; TCRdb stores just in-frame clones and leaves some out. The sample contains 100,000 to 150,000 clones, over 80% of which appear only once. The chain recombines TRBV30 with TRBJ1-4, with D maybe TRBD1 (6 bases). The sequencing input was peripheral blood. The source of this sequence is a man in his sixties with acute or convalescent COVID-19. CDR3 residues: CAGTRQVYEKLFF. CDR3 nucleotide sequence: TGTGCCGGTACTAGACAGGTTTATGAAAAACTGTTTTTT.